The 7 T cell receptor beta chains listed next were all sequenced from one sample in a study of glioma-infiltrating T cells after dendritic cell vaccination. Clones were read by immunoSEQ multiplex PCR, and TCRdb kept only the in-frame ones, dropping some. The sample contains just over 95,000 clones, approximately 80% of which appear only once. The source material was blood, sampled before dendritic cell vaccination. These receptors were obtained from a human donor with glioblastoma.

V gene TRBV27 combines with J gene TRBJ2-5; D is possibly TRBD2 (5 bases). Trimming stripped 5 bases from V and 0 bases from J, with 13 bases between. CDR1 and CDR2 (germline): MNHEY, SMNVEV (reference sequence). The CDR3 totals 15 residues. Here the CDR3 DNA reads TGTGCCAGCAGTCGCAACGGGATGTACCAAGAGACCCAGTACTTC. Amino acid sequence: CASSRNGMYQETQYF.

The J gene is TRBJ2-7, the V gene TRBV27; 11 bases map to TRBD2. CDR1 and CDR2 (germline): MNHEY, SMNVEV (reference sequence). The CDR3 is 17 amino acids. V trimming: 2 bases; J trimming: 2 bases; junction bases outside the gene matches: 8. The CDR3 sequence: CASSLGLAGGPPYEQYF. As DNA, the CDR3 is TGTGCCAGCAGTTTAGGGCTAGCGGGAGGTCCGCCCTACGAGCAGTACTTC.

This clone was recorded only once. The chain's CDR3 is CASSSGLAGPTDTQYF. In DNA, the CDR3 is TGCGCCAGCAGCTCGGGACTAGCGGGGCCCACAGATACGCAGTATTTT. The V and J genes are TRBV5-1 and TRBJ2-3; 13 bases map to TRBD2. Looked up from germline, CDR1 is SGHRS and CDR2 is YFSETQ. V dropped 3 bases and J dropped 2; count of bases not matched to a gene: 3. This CDR3 is built from 16 residues.

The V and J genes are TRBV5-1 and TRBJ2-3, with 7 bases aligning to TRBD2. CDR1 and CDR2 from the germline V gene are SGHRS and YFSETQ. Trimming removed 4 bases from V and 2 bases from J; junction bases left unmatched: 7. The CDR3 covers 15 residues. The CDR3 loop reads CASSRQRGNTDTQYF. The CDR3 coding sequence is TGCGCCAGCAGCCGACAGCGGGGCAACACAGATACGCAGTATTTT.

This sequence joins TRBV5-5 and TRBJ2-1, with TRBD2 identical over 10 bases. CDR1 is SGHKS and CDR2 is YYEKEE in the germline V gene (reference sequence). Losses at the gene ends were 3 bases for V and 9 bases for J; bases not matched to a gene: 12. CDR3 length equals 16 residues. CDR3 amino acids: CASSSRVGIAGGEQFF. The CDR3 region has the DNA TGTGCCAGCAGCTCTCGTGTGGGGATAGCGGGAGGTGAGCAGTTCTTC.

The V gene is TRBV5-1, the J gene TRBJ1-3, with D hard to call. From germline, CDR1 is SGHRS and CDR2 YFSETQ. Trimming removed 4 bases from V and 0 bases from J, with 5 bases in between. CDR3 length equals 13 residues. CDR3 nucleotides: TGCGCCAGCAGCGAGATCTCTGGAAACACCATATATTTT. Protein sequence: CASSEISGNTIYF.

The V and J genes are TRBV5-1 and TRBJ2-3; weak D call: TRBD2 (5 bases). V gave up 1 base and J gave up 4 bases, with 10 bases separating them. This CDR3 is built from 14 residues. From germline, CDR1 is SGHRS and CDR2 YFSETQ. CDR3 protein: CASSLITRADTQYF. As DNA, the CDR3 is TGCGCCAGCAGCTTGATTACTAGGGCAGATACGCAGTATTTT. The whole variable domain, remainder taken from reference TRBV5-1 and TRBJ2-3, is KAGVTQTPRYLIKTRGQQVTLSCSPISGHRSVSWYQQTPGQGLQFLFEYFSETQRNKGNFPGRFSGRQFSNSRSEMNVSTLELGDSALYLCASSLITRADTQYFGPGTRLTVL.